These T cell receptor beta chains were read from a single sample in a study of shared clonotypes between healthy human individuals. TCRdb's table, derived via immunoSEQ multiplex PCR, lists solely in-frame clones and lacks some. The repertoire holds about 300,000 clones, with under 80% as singletons. The sample comprised memory CD4+ T cells sorted from blood. The source is a man aged 30 to 39 in good health. CDR3s include the opening cysteine and the closing phenylalanine or tryptophan. D genes are given only for firm matches. Not every row has a clone size; where given, it reads once, few, many or a size class.

J: TRBJ2-5; size: -; D: -; V: TRBV5-1; length: 13; CDR3: CASSSKGGETQYF; DNA: TGCGCCAGCAGCTCCAAGGGGGGAGAGACCCAGTACTTC
J: TRBJ1-1; size: few; D: TRBD1; V: TRBV2; length: 15; CDR3: CASSPETGVNTEAFF; DNA: TGTGCCAGCAGCCCGGAGACAGGGGTGAACACTGAAGCTTTCTTT
J: TRBJ1-5; size: -; D: -; V: TRBV4-1; length: 15; CDR3: CASSQDVSFGQPQHF; DNA: TGCGCCAGCAGCCAAGATGTGAGTTTTGGACAGCCCCAGCATTTT
J: TRBJ1-2; size: once; D: -; V: TRBV6-1; length: 13; CDR3: CASSLPPNYGYTF; DNA: TGTGCCAGCTCGTTACCCCCAAACTATGGCTACACCTTC
J: TRBJ2-7; size: -; D: TRBD2; V: TRBV27; length: 14; CDR3: CASQSGASSYEQYF; DNA: TGTGCCAGCCAGAGCGGGGCGTCCTCCTACGAGCAGTACTTC
J: TRBJ1-1; size: once; D: -; V: TRBV7-9; length: 14; CDR3: CASSLARGMEAAFF; DNA: TGTGCCAGCAGCTTAGCACGTGGGATGGAGGCAGCTTTCTTT
J: TRBJ2-1; size: -; D: -; V: TRBV9; length: 15; CDR3: CASSVRSISGSEQFF; DNA: TGTGCCAGCAGCGTTCGCAGCATTTCGGGCAGTGAGCAGTTCTTC
J: TRBJ1-2; size: once; D: -; V: TRBV19; length: 15; CDR3: CASSINWVSGYGYTF; DNA: TGTGCCAGTAGTATAAATTGGGTTTCGGGCTATGGCTACACCTTC
J: TRBJ2-1; size: -; D: -; V: TRBV7-9; length: 13; CDR3: CASRPTGFGEQFF; DNA: TGTGCCAGCAGACCCACAGGGTTCGGTGAGCAGTTCTTC
J: TRBJ1-2; size: once; D: -; V: TRBV11-1; length: 13; CDR3: CASSQGVRGGYTF; DNA: TGTGCCAGCAGCCAGGGCGTGCGGGGAGGCTACACCTTC
J: TRBJ2-3; size: few; D: -; V: TRBV4-3; length: 14; CDR3: CASSLTGRGDTQYF; DNA: TGCGCCAGCAGCCTAACAGGGCGTGGAGATACGCAGTATTTT
J: TRBJ1-2; size: -; D: -; V: TRBV28; length: 15; CDR3: CASTWETASPYGYTF; DNA: TGTGCCAGCACCTGGGAGACGGCCTCCCCCTATGGCTACACCTTC
J: TRBJ2-5; size: -; D: -; V: TRBV2; length: 14; CDR3: CASSDAIVRETQYF; DNA: TGTGCCAGCAGTGACGCGATAGTTAGAGAGACCCAGTACTTC
J: TRBJ2-7; size: -; D: -; V: TRBV7-8; length: 13; CDR3: CASSHRQTYEQYF; DNA: TGTGCCAGCAGCCATAGACAGACCTACGAGCAGTACTTC
J: TRBJ2-1; size: -; D: -; V: TRBV9; length: 15; CDR3: CASSASGLTSHEQFF; DNA: TGTGCCAGCAGTGCCTCCGGACTTACCTCCCATGAGCAGTTCTTC
J: TRBJ1-1; size: -; D: -; V: TRBV2; length: 14; CDR3: CASSVSQGNTEAFF; DNA: TGTGCCAGCAGTGTTTCACAAGGGAACACTGAAGCTTTCTTT
J: TRBJ1-1; size: once; D: -; V: TRBV27; length: 11; CDR3: CASVRGGEAFF; DNA: TGTGCCAGCGTCAGGGGCGGTGAAGCTTTCTTT
J: TRBJ1-1; size: -; D: TRBD1; V: TRBV6-4; length: 18; CDR3: CASSPRGTVNEISTEAFF; DNA: TGTGCCAGCAGCCCCAGGGGGACAGTGAATGAGATTAGCACTGAAGCTTTCTTT
J: TRBJ2-1; size: -; D: -; V: TRBV21-1; length: 13; CDR3: CASWGTSYNEQFF; DNA: TGTGCCAGCTGGGGGACCTCCTACAATGAGCAGTTCTTC
J: TRBJ1-2; size: -; D: -; V: TRBV28; length: 13; CDR3: CASSLTAQPGYTF; DNA: TGTGCCAGCAGTTTAACGGCCCAACCTGGCTACACCTTC
J: TRBJ2-1; size: few; D: -; V: TRBV29-1; length: 13; CDR3: CSVEGSGYNEQFF; DNA: TGCAGCGTTGAGGGGTCAGGGTACAATGAGCAGTTCTTC
J: TRBJ2-7; size: few; D: -; V: TRBV7-2; length: 13; CDR3: CASSLHPIYEQYF; DNA: TGTGCCAGCAGCTTGCATCCGATTTACGAGCAGTACTTC